The present entry profiles one TCR beta chain with its context. Donors came from a validation cohort of 95 to 150 subjects, distinct from the first 666-subject cohort. Here immunoSEQ multiplex PCR was the method, and the copy in TCRdb shows in-frame clones only, minus some. Here the sample spans some 200,000 clones, approximately 89% being singletons. These data originate in a study of cytomegalovirus exposure and HLA in healthy donors. The CDR3 consists of 14 residues. Trimming removed 0 bases at V and 4 bases at J, with 7 bases between. Per germline, CDR1 LGHNA and CDR2 YNFKEQ. The sequence derives from a young man in good health and CMV-seropositive. Sequencing was carried out using PBMCs. This rearrangement joins TRBV4-2 to TRBJ2-1; D is ambiguous. This chain's CDR3 is CASSQDLGYNEQFF. DNA for the CDR3: TGTGCCAGCAGCCAAGATTTGGGGTACAATGAGCAGTTCTTC.